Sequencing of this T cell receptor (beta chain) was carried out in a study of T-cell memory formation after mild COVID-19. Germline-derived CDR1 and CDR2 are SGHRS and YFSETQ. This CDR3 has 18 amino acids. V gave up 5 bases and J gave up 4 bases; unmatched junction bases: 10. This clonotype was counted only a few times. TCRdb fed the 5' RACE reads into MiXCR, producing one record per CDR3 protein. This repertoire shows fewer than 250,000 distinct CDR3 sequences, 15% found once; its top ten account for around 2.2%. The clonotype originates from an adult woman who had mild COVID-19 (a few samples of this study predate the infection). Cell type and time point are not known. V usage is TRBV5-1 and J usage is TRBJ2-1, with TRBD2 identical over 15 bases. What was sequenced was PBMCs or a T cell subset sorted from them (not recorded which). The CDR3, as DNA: TGCGCCAGCAGTTCCTACCCCGGGACTAGCGGGGGGTACAATGAGCAGTTCTTC. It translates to CASSSYPGTSGGYNEQFF.